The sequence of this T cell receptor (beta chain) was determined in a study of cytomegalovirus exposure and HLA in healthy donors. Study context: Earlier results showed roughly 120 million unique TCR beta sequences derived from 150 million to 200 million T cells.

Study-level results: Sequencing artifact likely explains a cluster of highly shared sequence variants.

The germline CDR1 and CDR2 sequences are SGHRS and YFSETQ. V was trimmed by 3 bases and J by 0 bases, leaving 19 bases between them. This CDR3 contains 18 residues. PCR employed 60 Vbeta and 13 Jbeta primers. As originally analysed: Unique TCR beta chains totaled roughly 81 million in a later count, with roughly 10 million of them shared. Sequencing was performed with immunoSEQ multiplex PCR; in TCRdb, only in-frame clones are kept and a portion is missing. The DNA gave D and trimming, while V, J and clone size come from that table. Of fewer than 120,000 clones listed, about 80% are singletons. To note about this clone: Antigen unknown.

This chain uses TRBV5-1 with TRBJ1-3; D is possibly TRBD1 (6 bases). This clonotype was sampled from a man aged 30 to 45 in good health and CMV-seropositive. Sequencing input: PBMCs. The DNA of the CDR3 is TGCGCCAGCAGCTGGGGGCCTCGAGGGAGGGACTCTGGAAACACCATATATTTT. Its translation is CASSWGPRGRDSGNTIYF. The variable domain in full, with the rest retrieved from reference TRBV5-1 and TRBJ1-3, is KAGVTQTPRYLIKTRGQQVTLSCSPISGHRSVSWYQQTPGQGLQFLFEYFSETQRNKGNFPGRFSGRQFSNSRSEMNVSTLELGDSALYLCASSWGPRGRDSGNTIYFGEGSWLTVV.